This T cell receptor (beta chain) was obtained from a study of OX40 agonist ivuxolimab in advanced cancers. Study information: Across the patients, intravenous ivuxolimab was delivered every 2 weeks at 0.01 to 10 mg/kg.

Germline V gene sequence: CDR1 MNHNY, CDR2 SVGAGI (reference sequence). V lost 2 bases and J 6 bases, leaving 11 bases between the germline ends. The CDR3 has 14 residues. This clone was counted between two and nine times. Sequenced by immunoSEQ multiplex PCR; TCRdb stores in-frame clones only, minus some. The sample lists roughly 40,000 clones; 70% to 90% were seen once. The source material was CD4+ or CD8+ T cells sorted from blood, sampled in a trial of the OX40 agonist ivuxolimab. This rearrangement joins TRBV6-6 to TRBJ2-1; possible D gene TRBD2, 6 bases. This receptor was obtained from an adult with an advanced solid tumor such as melanoma, head and neck, liver or kidney cancer. DNA of the CDR3: TGTGCCAGCAGTTACCGGAGGGAGGCCAATGAGCAGTTCTTC. Translated: CASSYRREANEQFF.